This T cell receptor (beta chain) was recorded in a study of shared clonotypes between healthy human individuals. Study context: Three plates each covered CD4 naive and memory; CD8 naive two, CD8 memory one.

About this clone itself: Its matching antigen is unknown.

The assay was immunoSEQ multiplex PCR, and TCRdb's table has in-frame clones only and misses some. The table records more than 2 million clones, approximately 94% of them present only once. Regarding the study as a whole: Rarefaction gave evidence that sorted-subset sequencing remained incomplete despite large depth.

V was cut by 6 bases and J by 4 bases, with 13 bases left in between. CDR3 length: 13 residues. Germline V gene lookup returns CDR1 GTSNPN and CDR2 SVGIG (reference sequence). The naive CD8 population came from CD45RO-negative cells selected for CCR7, without terminally differentiated effector memory CD45RA+ cells. The sample was naive CD8+ T cells sorted from blood. The chain uses TRBV30 and TRBJ1-5; a weak D match, TRBD1 (6 bases). This receptor was identified in a man aged 18-30 years in good health. CDR3 region: CACRSGANQPQHF. CDR3 DNA: TGTGCCTGCCGATCGGGGGCAAATCAGCCCCAGCATTTT.